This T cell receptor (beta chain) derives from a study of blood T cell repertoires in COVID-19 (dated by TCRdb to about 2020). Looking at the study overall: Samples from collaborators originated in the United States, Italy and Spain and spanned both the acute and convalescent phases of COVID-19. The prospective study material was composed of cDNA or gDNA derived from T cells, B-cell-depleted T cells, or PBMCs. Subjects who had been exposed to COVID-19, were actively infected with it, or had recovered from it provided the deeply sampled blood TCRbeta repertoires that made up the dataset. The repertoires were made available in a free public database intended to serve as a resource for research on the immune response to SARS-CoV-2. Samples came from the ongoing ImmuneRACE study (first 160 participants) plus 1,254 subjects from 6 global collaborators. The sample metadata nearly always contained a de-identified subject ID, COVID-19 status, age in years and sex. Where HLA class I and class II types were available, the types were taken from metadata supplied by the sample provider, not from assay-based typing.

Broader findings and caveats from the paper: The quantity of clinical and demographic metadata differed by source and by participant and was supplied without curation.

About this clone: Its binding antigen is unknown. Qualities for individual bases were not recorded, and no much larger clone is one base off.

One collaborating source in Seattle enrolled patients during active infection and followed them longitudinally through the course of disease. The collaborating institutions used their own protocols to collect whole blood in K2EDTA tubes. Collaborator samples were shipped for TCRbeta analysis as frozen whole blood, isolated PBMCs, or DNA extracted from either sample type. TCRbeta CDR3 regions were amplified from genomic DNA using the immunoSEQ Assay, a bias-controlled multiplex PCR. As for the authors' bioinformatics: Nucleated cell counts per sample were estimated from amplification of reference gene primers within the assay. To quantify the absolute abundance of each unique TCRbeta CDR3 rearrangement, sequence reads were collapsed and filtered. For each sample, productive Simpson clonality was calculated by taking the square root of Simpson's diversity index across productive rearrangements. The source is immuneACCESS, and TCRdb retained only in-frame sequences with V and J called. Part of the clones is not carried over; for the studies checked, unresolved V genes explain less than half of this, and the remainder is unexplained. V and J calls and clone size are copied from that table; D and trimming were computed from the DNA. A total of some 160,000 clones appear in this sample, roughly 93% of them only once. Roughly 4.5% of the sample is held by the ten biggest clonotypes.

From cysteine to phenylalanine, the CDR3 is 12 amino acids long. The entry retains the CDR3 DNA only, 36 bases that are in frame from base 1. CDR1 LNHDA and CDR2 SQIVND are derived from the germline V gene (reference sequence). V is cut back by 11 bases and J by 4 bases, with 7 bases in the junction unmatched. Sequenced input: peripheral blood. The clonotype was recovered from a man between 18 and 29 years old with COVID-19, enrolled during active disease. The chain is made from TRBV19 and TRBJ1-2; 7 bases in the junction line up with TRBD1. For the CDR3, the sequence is CAVTGEGYGYTF. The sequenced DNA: TGTGCCGTCACAGGGGAAGGCTATGGCTACACCTTC. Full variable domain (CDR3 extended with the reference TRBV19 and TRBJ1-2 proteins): DGGITQSPKYLFRKEGQNVTLSCEQNLNHDAMYWYRQDPGQGLRLIYYSQIVNDFQKGDIAEGYSVSREKKESFPLTVTSAQKNPTAFYLCAVTGEGYGYTFGSGTRLTVV.